The clone carrying this T cell receptor beta chain was seen a handful of times. The data originate from a study of blood T cell repertoires in COVID-19. The overall study: Samples of COVID-19 (acute and convalescent) were obtained from the United States, Italy and Spain. T cells, B-cell-depleted T cells, or PBMCs supplied cDNA or gDNA.

As originally analysed: Amplified reference gene primers provided the basis for estimating nucleated cell counts. Clones were sequenced by immunoSEQ multiplex PCR, and TCRdb holds only the in-frame ones, with some missing. That table is the source of V, J and clone size, and D and trimming were worked out from the DNA. The sample lists roughly 43,000 clones, 88% occurring once. Looked up from germline, CDR1 is MNHEY and CDR2 is SMNVEV (reference sequence). V trimming: 5 bases; J trimming: 0 bases; junction bases outside the gene matches: 10. The CDR3 sequence is 19 residues long. Input material: peripheral blood. The gene calls are TRBV27 and TRBJ2-1; 13 positions match TRBD2. The receptor was derived from a human donor in a cohort sampled during active COVID-19. The chain's CDR3 is CASSLPPTSGRFSYNEQFF. In DNA form, the CDR3 reads TGTGCCAGCAGTCTACCACCGACTAGCGGGAGGTTCTCCTACAATGAGCAGTTCTTC.